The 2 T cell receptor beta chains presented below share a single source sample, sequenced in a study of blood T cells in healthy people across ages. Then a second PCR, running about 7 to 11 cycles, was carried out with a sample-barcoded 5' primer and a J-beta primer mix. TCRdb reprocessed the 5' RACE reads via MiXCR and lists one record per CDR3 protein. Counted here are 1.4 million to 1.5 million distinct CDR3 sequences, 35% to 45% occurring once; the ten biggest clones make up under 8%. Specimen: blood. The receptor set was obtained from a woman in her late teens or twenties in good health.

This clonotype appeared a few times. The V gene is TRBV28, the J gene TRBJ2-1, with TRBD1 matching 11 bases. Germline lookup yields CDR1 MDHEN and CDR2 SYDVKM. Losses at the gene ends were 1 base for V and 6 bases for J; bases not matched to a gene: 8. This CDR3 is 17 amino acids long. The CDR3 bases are TGTGCCAGCAGTTTATCCTGGAGAGGGACAGGGGGCAATGAGCAGTTCTTC. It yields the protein CASSLSWRGTGGNEQFF.

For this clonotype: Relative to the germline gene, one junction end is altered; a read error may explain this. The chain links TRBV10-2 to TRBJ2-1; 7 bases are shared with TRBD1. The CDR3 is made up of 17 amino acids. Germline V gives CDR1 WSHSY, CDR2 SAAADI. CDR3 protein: CASSERNQGVVYNEQFF. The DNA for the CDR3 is TGTGCCAGCAGTGAACGGAACCAGGGGGTGGTCTACAATGAGCAGTTCTTC.